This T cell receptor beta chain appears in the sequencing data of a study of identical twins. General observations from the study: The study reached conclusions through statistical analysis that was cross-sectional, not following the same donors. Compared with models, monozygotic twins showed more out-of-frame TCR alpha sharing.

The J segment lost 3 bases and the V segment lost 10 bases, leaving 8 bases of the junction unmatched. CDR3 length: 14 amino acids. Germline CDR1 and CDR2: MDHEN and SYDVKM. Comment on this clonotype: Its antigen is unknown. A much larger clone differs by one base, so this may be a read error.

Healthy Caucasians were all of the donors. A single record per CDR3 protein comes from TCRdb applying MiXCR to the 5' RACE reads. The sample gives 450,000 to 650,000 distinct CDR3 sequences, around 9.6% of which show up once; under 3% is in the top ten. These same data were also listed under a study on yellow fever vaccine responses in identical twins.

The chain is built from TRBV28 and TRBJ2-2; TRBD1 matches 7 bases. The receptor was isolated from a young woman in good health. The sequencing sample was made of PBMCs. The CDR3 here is CATPTGSDTGELFF. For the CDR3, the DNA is TGTGCCACTCCGACAGGGAGCGACACCGGGGAGCTGTTTTTT.